Following are 24 T cell receptor beta chains from one sample sequenced in a study of somatic mutations in cytotoxic T cells in rheumatoid arthritis. TCRdb keeps only in-frame clones here, not all; method: immunoSEQ multiplex PCR. Of 15,000 to 20,000 clones listed, 74% are singletons. The sequenced material came from CD8+ T cells sorted from blood. All receptors derive from a man between 60 and 75 years old in good health.

The chain employs TRBV5-1 and TRBJ1-2; 9 bases match TRBD1. Looked up from germline, CDR1 is SGHRS and CDR2 is YFSETQ. This CDR3 contains 14 residues. Germline trimming cut 7 bases from V and 8 bases from J; bases unmatched to any gene: 12. CDR3 residues: CASDSSGTGLGYTF. The CDR3 nucleotides are TGCGCCAGCGATTCTTCCGGGACAGGGCTCGGCTACACCTTC.

The genes are TRBV5-6 and TRBJ2-1; D perhaps matches TRBD2 (7 bases). V was shortened by 0 bases and J by 4 bases, with 14 bases between the two germline ends. From germline, CDR1 is SGHDT and CDR2 YYEEEE. CDR3 size: 16 residues. CDR3 loop: CASSLGEGGQYNEQFF. In DNA, the CDR3 is TGTGCCAGCAGCTTGGGGGAGGGGGGTCAATACAATGAGCAGTTCTTC.

This chain joins TRBV21-1 and TRBJ1-5; the table's D call, TRBD1, was not checked against the DNA. TRBV21-1 is a documented pseudogene. This CDR3 region has 20 residues. CDR3: CASSSQPGTGDSIRNQPQHF. The CDR3 DNA sequence: TGTGCCAGCAGCAGTCAACCCGGGACAGGGGACTCCATTCGCAATCAGCCCCAGCATTTT.

This chain joins TRBV11-3 and TRBJ2-3; TRBD2 matches at 12 bases. Germline CDR1 SGHNT, CDR2 YENEEA. This CDR3 is 16 amino acids long. V shed 5 bases and J 2 bases; nucleotides not matched to a gene: 5. The DNA for the CDR3 is TGTGCCAGCAGCCGGACTAGCGGGGCCCCCACAGATACGCAGTATTTT. Translating it yields CASSRTSGAPTDTQYF. Full variable domain (rest looked up from reference TRBV11-3 and TRBJ2-3): EAGVVQSPRYKIIEKKQPVAFWCNPISGHNTLYWYLQNLGQGPELLIRYENEEAVDDSQLPKDRFSAERLKGVDSTLKIQPAELGDSAVYLCASSRTSGAPTDTQYFGPGTRLTVL.

V and J are TRBV11-3 and TRBJ2-1; TRBD2 aligns across 8 bases. Germline CDR1 SGHNT, CDR2 YENEEA. V shed 0 bases and J 2 bases; nucleotides not matched to a gene: 9. The CDR3 length is 18 residues. CDR3: CASSLDRVSGITYNEQFF. DNA of the CDR3: TGTGCCAGCAGCTTAGATCGGGTTAGCGGGATAACCTACAATGAGCAGTTCTTC.

There are a few counts of this clone. V is TRBV5-6 and J is TRBJ2-2; D is unresolved. The CDR3 is made up of 13 amino acids. The germline gives CDR1 SGHDT, CDR2 YYEEEE. V lost 4 bases to trimming and J lost 2 bases, with 6 bases between them. CDR3 coding DNA: TGTGCCAGCAGCCCCAGAAACACCGGGGAGCTGTTTTTT. It encodes CASSPRNTGELFF. Looking up the rest from reference TRBV5-6 and TRBJ2-2 gives the full variable domain: DAGVTQSPTHLIKTRGQQVTLRCSPKSGHDTVSWYQQALGQGPQFIFQYYEEEERQRGNFPDRFSGHQFPNYSSELNVNALLLGDSALYLCASSPRNTGELFFGEGSRLTVL.

This rearrangement joins TRBV7-3 to TRBJ2-7, with 10 positions matching TRBD1. Looked up from germline, CDR1 is SGHTA and CDR2 is FQGTGA. This CDR3 has 14 residues. V shed 6 bases, J shed 4 bases, and the junction held 6 bases outside the gene matches. CDR3 in amino acids: CASRSRDRGYEQYF. CDR3 DNA: TGTGCCAGCAGGTCCCGGGACAGGGGATACGAGCAGTACTTC.

The rearrangement uses TRBV27 and TRBJ2-2; D is ambiguous. Trimming shortened V by 5 bases and J by 9 bases, and 13 bases separated the two germline ends. Germline lookup yields CDR1 MNHEY and CDR2 SMNVEV (reference sequence). The CDR3 has 13 residues. CDR3 region: CASSPKQFRELFF. The CDR3 DNA reads as TGTGCCAGCAGTCCCAAACAATTCCGGGAGCTGTTTTTT.

The gene calls are TRBV19 and TRBJ2-7; the D gene is possibly TRBD1 (6 bases). Germline CDR1 LNHDA, CDR2 SQIVND (reference sequence). The CDR3 has 17 residues. Trimming took off 3 bases at V and 3 bases at J, with 21 bases between the two ends. This CDR3 is CASSIQGLGHFHYEQYF. DNA of the CDR3: TGTGCCAGTAGTATTCAGGGGTTGGGACACTTCCACTACGAGCAGTACTTC.

V usage is TRBV7-9 and J usage is TRBJ2-3, with D perhaps matching TRBD2 (6 bases). With 5 bases removed from V and 2 bases from J, the gap between germline ends came to 17 bases. CDR3 length: 16 residues. Germline V gene data show CDR1 as SEHNR and CDR2 as FQNEAQ (reference sequence). CDR3 region: CASSLIGRGVTDTQYF. CDR3 coding DNA: TGTGCCAGCAGCCTGATCGGGAGAGGGGTCACAGATACGCAGTATTTT.

V is TRBV19 and J is TRBJ2-3, with 8 nucleotides matching TRBD2. The CDR3 contains 15 residues. From germline, CDR1 is LNHDA and CDR2 SQIVND (reference sequence). V was clipped by 5 bases and J by 2 bases; unmatched bases: 6. CDR3 protein: CASSSLAGPTDTQYF. CDR3 bases: TGTGCCAGTAGTTCGTTAGCGGGACCCACAGATACGCAGTATTTT.

This sequence joins TRBV5-4 and TRBJ2-2, with D maybe TRBD2 (6 bases). The CDR3 is 14 amino acids. Germline-derived CDR1 and CDR2 are SGHNT and YYREEE (reference sequence). V was clipped by 9 bases and J by 0 bases, with 12 bases between them. CDR3 coding DNA: TGTGCCACACCCGGGACTGCGAACACCGGGGAGCTGTTTTTT. It yields the protein CATPGTANTGELFF.

This chain uses TRBV7-9 with TRBJ2-1, with 10 bases identical to TRBD2. Germline V lookup: CDR1 SEHNR, CDR2 FQNEAQ (reference sequence). The CDR3 totals 16 residues. Trimming removed 5 bases from V and 5 bases from J; junction bases left unmatched: 9. This CDR3 is CASSPGLAGDHNEQFF. The CDR3 DNA follows: TGTGCCAGCAGCCCTGGTCTAGCGGGGGACCACAATGAGCAGTTCTTC.

CDR3 loop: CASSVQGIDEQYF. As DNA, the CDR3 is TGTGCCAGCAGTGTACAGGGAATCGACGAGCAGTACTTC. The rearrangement joins TRBV6-1 to TRBJ2-5, with D possibly TRBD1 on 6 matching bases. The J call is in doubt because the DNA end fits TRBJ2-7 better. Germline CDR1 is MNHNS and CDR2 is SASEGT. This CDR3 comprises 13 residues.

The chain employs TRBV30 and TRBJ2-1; TRBD2 is a possible D gene (6 bases). V lost 4 bases and J 0 bases, leaving 7 bases between the germline ends. CDR3 length: 13 amino acids. Germline V gives CDR1 GTSNPN, CDR2 SVGIG (reference sequence). CDR3 protein: CAWTGSSYNEQFF. CDR3 nucleotides: TGTGCCTGGACCGGGAGCTCCTACAATGAGCAGTTCTTC. Together with reference TRBV30 and TRBJ2-1, the CDR3 gives the full variable domain: SQTIHQWPATLVQPVGSPLSLECTVEGTSNPNLYWYRQAAGRGLQLLFYSVGIGQISSEVPQNLSASRPQDRQFILSSKKLLLSDSGFYLCAWTGSSYNEQFFGPGTRLTVL.

This clone was observed a handful of times. The rearrangement links TRBV19 to TRBJ1-2; 9 bases are shared with TRBD1. With V trimmed by 7 bases and J by 7 bases, 7 bases remained unmatched. The CDR3 consists of 13 residues. The germline gives CDR1 LNHDA, CDR2 SQIVND (reference sequence). CDR3 protein: CASITGGAAGYTF. The CDR3 DNA reads TGTGCCAGTATCACAGGGGGCGCGGCTGGCTACACCTTC.

The rearrangement joins TRBV19 to TRBJ1-1; 7 nucleotides match TRBD1. The J segment lost 1 base and the V segment lost 5 bases, leaving 7 bases of the junction unmatched. The CDR3 runs to 15 residues. CDR1 is LNHDA, CDR2 SQIVND, per germline (reference sequence). CDR3 residues: CASSVTGTANTEAFF. The DNA of the CDR3 is TGTGCCAGTAGTGTCACCGGGACAGCGAACACTGAAGCTTTCTTT.

This sequence joins TRBV10-3 and TRBJ1-3; 9 bases agree with TRBD1. Germline CDR1 ENHRY, CDR2 SYGVKD. The CDR3 extends over 15 amino acids. With V trimmed by 4 bases and J by 2 bases, 3 bases remained unmatched. The CDR3 nucleotides are TGTGCCATCAGTGTTGGGACAGGGCCTGGAAACACCATATATTTT. Its translation is CAISVGTGPGNTIYF.

The J gene is TRBJ1-5, the V gene TRBV6-6, with D unresolved. In germline, CDR1 is MNHNY, CDR2 SVGAGI (reference sequence). V was shortened by 6 bases and J by 0 bases, with 12 bases between the two germline ends. The CDR3 runs 15 residues. The chain's CDR3 is CASSLFESSNQPQHF. The CDR3 DNA follows: TGTGCCAGCAGCCTTTTTGAGAGTAGCAATCAGCCCCAGCATTTT.

V usage is TRBV7-2 and J usage is TRBJ1-1, with TRBD1 as a possible D gene (6 bases). The CDR3 is 14 amino acids. Germline CDR1 SGHTA, CDR2 FQGNSA. Between the trimmed V and J ends, which lost 4 bases and 5 bases, there was a span of 14 bases. Here the CDR3 reads CASSSDRRSTEAFF. The CDR3 DNA reads as TGTGCCAGCAGCTCAGACAGGAGATCGACTGAAGCTTTCTTT.

The chain joins TRBV11-1 to TRBJ2-1, with 7 bases that match TRBD2. The CDR3 consists of 15 residues. After removal of 1 base from V and 0 bases from J, the junction contained 0 bases not matched to a gene. Germline CDR1 SGHAT, CDR2 FQDESV (reference sequence). CDR3 DNA: TGTGCCAGCAGCTTAGGCGGGAGCTCCTACAATGAGCAGTTCTTC. Encoded protein: CASSLGGSSYNEQFF.

The chain has TRBV6-1 and TRBJ2-5; D is undetermined. The CDR3 is 14 residues long. The V gene's germline CDR1 is MNHNS and CDR2 SASEGT. The germline V and J ends were trimmed by 2 bases and 2 bases, with 9 bases remaining between them. The CDR3 DNA is TGTGCCAGCAGTGAATTTGGCCCTCAAGAGACCCAGTACTTC. Encoded protein: CASSEFGPQETQYF.

This clone was detected only a few times. The V gene is TRBV10-3, the J gene TRBJ1-2; D is unresolved. Germline V lookup: CDR1 ENHRY, CDR2 SYGVKD. Trimming took 0 bases from V and 7 from J, leaving 12 bases between them. The CDR3 is 14 residues long. CDR3 sequence: CAISESPRVGGYTF. DNA for the CDR3: TGTGCCATCAGTGAGTCTCCTAGAGTCGGTGGCTACACCTTC.

About this clone: Other DNA sequences within the sample encode an identical CDR3. This chain joins TRBV27 and TRBJ2-7, with D possibly TRBD2 on 6 matching bases. V was clipped by 5 bases and J by 2 bases, with 13 bases between them. Germline V gene sequence: CDR1 MNHEY, CDR2 SMNVEV (reference sequence). The CDR3 length is 14 residues. The CDR3 nucleotides are TGTGCCAGCAGTAGACGGGGGACGGCCTACGAGCAGTACTTC. Translation gives CASSRRGTAYEQYF.